Listed here is a single TCR beta chain. This clonotype was observed at least ten times. It has no known antigen specificity. Base quality data are lacking; no much larger clone is found one base away. Trimming removed 2 bases from V and 7 bases from J, leaving 11 bases between the germline ends. The CDR3 sequence holds 13 residues, the cysteine and phenylalanine included. The retained sequence is limited to the CDR3, 39 bases, with the frame set at the first base. CDR1 is given as SGHTA and CDR2 as FQGNSA, both from the germline V gene. The data originate from a study of T cell repertoires in cytomegalovirus infection (dated by TCRdb to the late 2010s). Notes on the research overall: Donor HLA type was relevant to the analysis, because carriage of CMV infection together with the matching HLA type was indicated by public TCR beta signatures.

TCRdb lists the instrument as Illumina HiSeq 1500. The public reads were reanalyzed by TCRdb: fastp trimming at Q25, MiXCR alignment, in-frame beta chains only. Rows merge per CDR3 protein into single entries with the most common DNA and genes. The sample profile shows 200,000 to 300,000 distinct CDR3 sequences; about 5.9% of them were found once. Under 7.5% of the sample is in the top ten clones. Findings and caveats that apply to the study as a whole: In both this cohort and an independent roughly 330-donor cohort, the cumulative frequency of public TCR beta family members distinguished carriers of CMV infection plus the relevant HLA type. In the ex vivo response, HLA-C-restricted CMV-specific TCR beta clonotypes were dominant, and in two of eight donors the single most frequent clonotype came from this HLA-C-restricted group.

The rearrangement combines TRBV7-2 with TRBJ1-1, with the D gene not clear enough to name. The material sequenced was PBMCs. This clonotype was obtained from a human donor in good health (CMV status not recorded). Some clones in this sample may be carry-over from other donors' samples. The CDR3 region has the sequence CASSLKRPVEAFF. The DNA sequence is as follows: TGTGCCAGCAGCTTAAAGAGGCCGGTTGAAGCTTTCTTT. The CDR3 plus the reference TRBV7-2 and TRBJ1-1 genes for the other parts give the full variable domain: GAGVSQSPSNKVTEKGKDVELRCDPISGHTALYWYRQSLGQGLEFLIYFQGNSAPDKSGLPSDRFSAERTGGSVSTLTIQRTQQEDSAVYLCASSLKRPVEAFFGQGTRLTVV.